Detailed here is one T cell receptor (beta chain). Antigen: not known. Here immunoSEQ multiplex PCR was the method, and the copy in TCRdb shows in-frame clones only, minus some. The repertoire includes 120,000 or so clones, about 82% of them detected once, and 2.4% sits in the top ten. The data were taken from a study of PD-L1 blockade in urothelial cancer. Study-wide background: A median blood sample held about 150,000 T cells and approximately 84,000 unique TCRs. Study-wide results and caveats: Expansion of tumor-associated blood clones at 3 weeks was greater in durable-benefit patients.

Germline CDR1 is MNHNY and CDR2 is SVGAGI (reference sequence). With V trimmed by 6 bases and J by 6 bases, 4 bases remained unmatched. This CDR3 contains 12 residues. Time point in this sample: peripheral blood 6 weeks after treatment start. Locally advanced or metastatic urothelial carcinoma was present in patients. J is TRBJ1-1 and V is TRBV6-6; 7 bases are a match to TRBD1. The clonotype comes from a man aged 50 or older with urothelial cancer. The specimen was PBMCs, collected around atezolizumab (anti-PD-L1) treatment. Here the CDR3 reads CASRVQGAEAFF. The CDR3 DNA follows: TGTGCCAGCAGGGTTCAGGGGGCTGAAGCTTTCTTT.